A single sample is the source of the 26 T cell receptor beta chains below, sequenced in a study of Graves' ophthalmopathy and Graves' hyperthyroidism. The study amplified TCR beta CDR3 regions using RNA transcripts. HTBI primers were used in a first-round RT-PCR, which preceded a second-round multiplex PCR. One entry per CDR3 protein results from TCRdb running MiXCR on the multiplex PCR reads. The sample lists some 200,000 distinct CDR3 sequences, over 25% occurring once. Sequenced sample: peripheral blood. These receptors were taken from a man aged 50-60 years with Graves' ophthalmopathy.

This chain's CDR3 is CASTKFNTEAFF. The CDR3 DNA sequence: TGTGCCAGCACCAAATTTAACACTGAAGCTTTCTTT. This sequence joins TRBV12-3 or TRBV12-4 and TRBJ1-1; D ambiguous. CDR3 length equals 12 residues. V lost 7 bases to trimming and J lost 2 bases, with 8 bases between them.

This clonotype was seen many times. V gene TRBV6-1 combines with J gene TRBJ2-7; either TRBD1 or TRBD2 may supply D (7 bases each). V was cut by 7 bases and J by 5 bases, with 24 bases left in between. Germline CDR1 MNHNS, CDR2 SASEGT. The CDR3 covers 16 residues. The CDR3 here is CASTRGGGVILNEQYF. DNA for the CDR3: TGTGCCAGCACCCGGGGAGGGGGCGTGATACTGAACGAGCAGTACTTC.

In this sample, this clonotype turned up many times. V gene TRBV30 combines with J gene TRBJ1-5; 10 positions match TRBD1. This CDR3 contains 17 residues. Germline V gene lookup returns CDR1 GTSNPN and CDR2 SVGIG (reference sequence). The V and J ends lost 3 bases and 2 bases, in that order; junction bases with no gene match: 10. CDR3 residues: CAWRKATGGLGNQPQHF. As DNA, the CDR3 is TGTGCCTGGAGGAAGGCGACAGGGGGCTTAGGCAATCAGCCCCAGCATTTT.

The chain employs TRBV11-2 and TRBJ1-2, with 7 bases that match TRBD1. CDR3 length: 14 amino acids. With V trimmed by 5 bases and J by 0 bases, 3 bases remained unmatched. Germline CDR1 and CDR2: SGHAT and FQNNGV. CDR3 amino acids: CASSVGTANYGYTF. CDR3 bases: TGTGCCAGCAGCGTCGGGACAGCTAACTATGGCTACACCTTC.

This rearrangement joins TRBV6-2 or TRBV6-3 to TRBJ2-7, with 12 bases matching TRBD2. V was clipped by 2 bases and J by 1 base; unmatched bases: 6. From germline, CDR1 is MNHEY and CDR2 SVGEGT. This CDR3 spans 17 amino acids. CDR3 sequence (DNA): TGTGCCAGCAGTTACGCGCCGACTAGCGGGGGTTCCTACGAGCAGTACTTC. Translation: CASSYAPTSGGSYEQYF.

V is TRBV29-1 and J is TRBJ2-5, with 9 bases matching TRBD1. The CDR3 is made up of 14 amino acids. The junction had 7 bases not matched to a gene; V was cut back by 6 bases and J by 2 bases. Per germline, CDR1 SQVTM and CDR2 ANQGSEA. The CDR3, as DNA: TGCAGCGTGACCCCGGGACAGGGACAAGAGACCCAGTACTTC. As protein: CSVTPGQGQETQYF. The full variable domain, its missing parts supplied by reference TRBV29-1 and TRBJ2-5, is SAVISQKPSRDICQRGTSLTIQCQVDSQVTMMFWYRQQPGQSLTLIATANQGSEATYESGFVIDKFPISRPNLTFSTLTVSNMSPEDSSIYLCSVTPGQGQETQYFGPGTRLLVL.

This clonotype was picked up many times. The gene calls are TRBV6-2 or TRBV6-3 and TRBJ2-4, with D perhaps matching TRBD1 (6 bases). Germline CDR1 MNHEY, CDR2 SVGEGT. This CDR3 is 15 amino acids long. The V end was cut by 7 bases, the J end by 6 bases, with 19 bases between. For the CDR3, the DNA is TGTGCCAGCACAGGGGACGGGGCAACCAGAAACATTCAGTACTTC. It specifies CASTGDGATRNIQYF.

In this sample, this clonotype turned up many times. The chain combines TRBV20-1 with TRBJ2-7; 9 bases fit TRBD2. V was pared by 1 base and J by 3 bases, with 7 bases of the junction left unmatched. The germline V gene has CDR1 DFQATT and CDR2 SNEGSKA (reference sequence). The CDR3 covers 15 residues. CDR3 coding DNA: TGCAGTGCTAGAGGTCTGGGACTAGCCTTCTACGAGCAGTACTTC. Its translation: CSARGLGLAFYEQYF.

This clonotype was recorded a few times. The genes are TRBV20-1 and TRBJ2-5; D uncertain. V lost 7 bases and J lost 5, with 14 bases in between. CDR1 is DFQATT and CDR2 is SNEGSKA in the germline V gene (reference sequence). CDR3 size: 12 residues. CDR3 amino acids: CSVSGPGETQYF. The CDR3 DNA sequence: TGCAGTGTTTCGGGCCCGGGTGAGACCCAGTACTTC.

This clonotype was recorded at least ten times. This CDR3 reads CASSLTGNYGYTF. The CDR3 DNA sequence: TGTGCCAGCAGTTTAACAGGGAACTATGGCTACACCTTC. The V and J genes are TRBV28 and TRBJ1-2; a weak D match, TRBD1 (6 bases). Trimming took 2 bases from V and 2 from J, leaving 6 bases between them. This CDR3 has 13 residues. Germline-derived CDR1 and CDR2 are MDHEN and SYDVKM.

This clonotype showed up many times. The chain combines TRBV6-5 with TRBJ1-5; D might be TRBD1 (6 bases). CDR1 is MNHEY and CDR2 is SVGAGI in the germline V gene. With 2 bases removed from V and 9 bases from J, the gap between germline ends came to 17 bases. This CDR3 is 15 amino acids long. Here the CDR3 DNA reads TGTGCCAGCAGTTACAGTCCAGGCCGCAGGGGGCCCCAGCATTTT. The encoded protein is CASSYSPGRRGPQHF.

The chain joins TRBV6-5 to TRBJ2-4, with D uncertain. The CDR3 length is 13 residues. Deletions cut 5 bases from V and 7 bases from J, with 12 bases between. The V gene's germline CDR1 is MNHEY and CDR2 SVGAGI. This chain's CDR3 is CASSKGQPNIQYF. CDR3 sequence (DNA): TGTGCCAGCAGTAAGGGTCAACCCAACATTCAGTACTTC.

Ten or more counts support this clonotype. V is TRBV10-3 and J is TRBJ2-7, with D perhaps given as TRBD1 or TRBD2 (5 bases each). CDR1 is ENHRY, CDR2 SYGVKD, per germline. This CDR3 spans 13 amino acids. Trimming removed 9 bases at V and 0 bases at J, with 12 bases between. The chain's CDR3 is CAMGPYSSYEQYF. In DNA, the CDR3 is TGTGCCATGGGACCCTACAGCTCCTACGAGCAGTACTTC.

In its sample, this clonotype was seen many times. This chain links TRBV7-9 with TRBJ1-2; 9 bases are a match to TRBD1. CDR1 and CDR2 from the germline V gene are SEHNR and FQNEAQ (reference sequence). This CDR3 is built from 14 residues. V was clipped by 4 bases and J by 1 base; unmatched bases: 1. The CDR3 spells CASSWTGDNYGYTF. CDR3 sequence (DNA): TGTGCCAGCAGCTGGACAGGGGATAACTATGGCTACACCTTC.

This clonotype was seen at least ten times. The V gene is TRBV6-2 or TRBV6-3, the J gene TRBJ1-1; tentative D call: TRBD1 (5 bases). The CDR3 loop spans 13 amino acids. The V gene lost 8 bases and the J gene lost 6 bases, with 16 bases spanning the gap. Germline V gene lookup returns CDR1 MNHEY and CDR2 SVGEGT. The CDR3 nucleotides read TGTGCCAGCGAGGACCAGGGTGGAGCTGAAGCTTTCTTT. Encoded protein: CASEDQGGAEAFF.

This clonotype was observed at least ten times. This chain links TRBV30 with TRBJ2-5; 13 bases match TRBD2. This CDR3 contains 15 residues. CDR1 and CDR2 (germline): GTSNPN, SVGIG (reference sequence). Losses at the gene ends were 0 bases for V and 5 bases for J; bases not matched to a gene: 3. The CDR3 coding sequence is TGTGCCTGGAGTGTACGGACTAGCGGGAGTGAGACCCAGTACTTC. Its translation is CAWSVRTSGSETQYF.

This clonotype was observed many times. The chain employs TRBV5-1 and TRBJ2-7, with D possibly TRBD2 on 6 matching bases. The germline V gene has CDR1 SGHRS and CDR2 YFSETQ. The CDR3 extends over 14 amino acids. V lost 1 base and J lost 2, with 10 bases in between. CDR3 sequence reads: CASSLSEGTYEQYF. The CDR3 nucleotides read TGCGCCAGCAGCTTGTCGGAGGGTACCTACGAGCAGTACTTC.

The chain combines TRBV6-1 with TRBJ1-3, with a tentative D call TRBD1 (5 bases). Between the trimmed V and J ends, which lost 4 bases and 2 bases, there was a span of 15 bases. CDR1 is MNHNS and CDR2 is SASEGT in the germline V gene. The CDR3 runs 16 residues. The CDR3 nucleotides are TGTGCCAGCAGTGCCCTGGGGGGAAGAGCTGGAAACACCATATATTTT. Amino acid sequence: CASSALGGRAGNTIYF.

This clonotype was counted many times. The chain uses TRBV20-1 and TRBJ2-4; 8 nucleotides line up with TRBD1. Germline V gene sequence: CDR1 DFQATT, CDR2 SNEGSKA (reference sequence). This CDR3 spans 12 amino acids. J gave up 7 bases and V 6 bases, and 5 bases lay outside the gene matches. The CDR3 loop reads CSAGDRPNIQYF. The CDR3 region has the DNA TGCAGTGCAGGGGACAGGCCGAACATTCAGTACTTC.

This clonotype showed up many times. The CDR3 region is CATSDPASGRATGELFF. The CDR3 DNA is TGTGCCACCAGTGATCCTGCTAGCGGGAGGGCCACCGGGGAGCTGTTTTTT. This chain links TRBV24-1 with TRBJ2-2; 12 positions agree with TRBD2. The CDR3 consists of 17 residues. The germline gives CDR1 KGHDR, CDR2 SFDVKD. J gave up 4 bases and V 3 bases, and 5 bases lay outside the gene matches.

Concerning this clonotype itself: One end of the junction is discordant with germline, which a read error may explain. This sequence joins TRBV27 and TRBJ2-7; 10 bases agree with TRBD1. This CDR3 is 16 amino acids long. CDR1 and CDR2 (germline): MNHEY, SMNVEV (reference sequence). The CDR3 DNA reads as TGTGCCGGCAGTTCTCTCGGGACAGGGGACACCTACGAGCAGTACTTC. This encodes CAGSSLGTGDTYEQYF.

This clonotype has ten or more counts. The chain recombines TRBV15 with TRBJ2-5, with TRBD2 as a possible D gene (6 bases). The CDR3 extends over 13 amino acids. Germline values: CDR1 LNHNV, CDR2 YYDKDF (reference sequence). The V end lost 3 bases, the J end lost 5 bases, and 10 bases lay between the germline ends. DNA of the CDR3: TGTGCCACCAGCAGTTGGGCGGGGGAGACCCAGTACTTC. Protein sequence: CATSSWAGETQYF.

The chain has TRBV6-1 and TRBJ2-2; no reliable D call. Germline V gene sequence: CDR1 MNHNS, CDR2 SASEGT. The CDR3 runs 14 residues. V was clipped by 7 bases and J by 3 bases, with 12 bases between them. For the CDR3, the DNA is TGTGCCAGCAACCCGTCCTCCGACACCGGGGAGCTGTTTTTT. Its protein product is CASNPSSDTGELFF.

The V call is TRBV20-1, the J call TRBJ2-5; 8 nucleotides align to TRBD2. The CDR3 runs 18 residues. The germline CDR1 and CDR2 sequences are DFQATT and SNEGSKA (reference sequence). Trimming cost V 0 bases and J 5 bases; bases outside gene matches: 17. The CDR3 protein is CSARDLGVAGGPWETQYF. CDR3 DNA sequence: TGCAGTGCTAGAGATTTGGGAGTGGCGGGAGGCCCTTGGGAGACCCAGTACTTC.

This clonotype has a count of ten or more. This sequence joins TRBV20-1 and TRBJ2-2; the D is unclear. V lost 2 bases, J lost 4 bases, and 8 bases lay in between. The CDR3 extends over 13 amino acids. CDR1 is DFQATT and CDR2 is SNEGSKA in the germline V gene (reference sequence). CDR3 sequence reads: CSARSDGTGELFF. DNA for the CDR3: TGCAGTGCTAGAAGTGACGGCACCGGGGAGCTGTTTTTT.

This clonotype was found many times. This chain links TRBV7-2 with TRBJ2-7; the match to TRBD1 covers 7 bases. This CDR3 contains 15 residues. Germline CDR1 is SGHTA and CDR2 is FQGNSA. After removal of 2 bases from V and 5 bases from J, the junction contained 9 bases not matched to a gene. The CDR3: CASSLFPRQGDEQYF. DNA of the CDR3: TGTGCCAGCAGCTTATTCCCCCGACAGGGTGACGAGCAGTACTTC. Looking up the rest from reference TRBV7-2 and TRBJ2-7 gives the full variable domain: GAGVSQSPSNKVTEKGKDVELRCDPISGHTALYWYRQSLGQGLEFLIYFQGNSAPDKSGLPSDRFSAERTGGSVSTLTIQRTQQEDSAVYLCASSLFPRQGDEQYFGPGTRLTVT.